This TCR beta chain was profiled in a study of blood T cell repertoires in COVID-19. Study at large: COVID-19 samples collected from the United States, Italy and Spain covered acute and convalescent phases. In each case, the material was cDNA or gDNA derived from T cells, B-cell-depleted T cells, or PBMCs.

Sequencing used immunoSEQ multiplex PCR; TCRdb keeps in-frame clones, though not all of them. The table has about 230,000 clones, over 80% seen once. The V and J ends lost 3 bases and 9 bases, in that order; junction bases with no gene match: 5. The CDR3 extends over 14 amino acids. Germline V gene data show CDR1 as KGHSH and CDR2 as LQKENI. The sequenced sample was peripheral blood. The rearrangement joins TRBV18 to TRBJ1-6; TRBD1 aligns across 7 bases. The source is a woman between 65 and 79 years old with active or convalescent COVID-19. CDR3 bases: TGTGCCAGCTCACCTACAGGGGAAGGTTCACCCCTCCACTTT. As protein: CASSPTGEGSPLHF.